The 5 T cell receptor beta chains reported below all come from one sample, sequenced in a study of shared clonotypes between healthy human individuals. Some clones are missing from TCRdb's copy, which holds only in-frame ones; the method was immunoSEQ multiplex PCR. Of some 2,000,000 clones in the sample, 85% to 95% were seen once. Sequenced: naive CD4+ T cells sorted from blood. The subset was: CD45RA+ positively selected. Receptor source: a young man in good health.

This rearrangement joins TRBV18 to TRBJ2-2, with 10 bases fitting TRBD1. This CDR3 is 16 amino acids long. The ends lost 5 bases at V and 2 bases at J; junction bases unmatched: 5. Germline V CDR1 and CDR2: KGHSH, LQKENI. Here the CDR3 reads CASSSRDRGNTGELFF. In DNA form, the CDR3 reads TGTGCCAGCTCATCTCGGGACAGGGGAAACACCGGGGAGCTGTTTTTT.

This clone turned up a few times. CDR3 coding DNA: TGTGCCAGCAGCTTAGTAGGGATCGGCGAGCAGTACTTC. Translated, it gives CASSLVGIGEQYF. The chain joins TRBV7-9 to TRBJ2-7; D is unclear. Per germline, CDR1 SEHNR and CDR2 FQNEAQ (reference sequence). CDR3 length equals 13 residues. Trimming shortened V by 1 base and J by 6 bases, and 10 bases separated the two germline ends.

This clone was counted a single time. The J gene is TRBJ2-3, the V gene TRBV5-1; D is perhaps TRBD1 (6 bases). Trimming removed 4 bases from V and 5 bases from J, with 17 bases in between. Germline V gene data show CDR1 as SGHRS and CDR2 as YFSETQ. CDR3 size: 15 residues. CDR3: CASSTGTTTIDTQYF. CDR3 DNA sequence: TGCGCCAGCAGCACCGGGACAACCACAATAGATACGCAGTATTTT.

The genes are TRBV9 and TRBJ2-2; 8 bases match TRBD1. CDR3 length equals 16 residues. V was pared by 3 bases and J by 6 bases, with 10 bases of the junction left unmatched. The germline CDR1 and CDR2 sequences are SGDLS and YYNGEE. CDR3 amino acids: CASSGRQGSIPGELFF. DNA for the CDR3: TGTGCCAGCAGCGGCCGACAGGGGAGTATTCCCGGGGAGCTGTTTTTT. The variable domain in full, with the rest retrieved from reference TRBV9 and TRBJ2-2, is DSGVTQTPKHLITATGQRVTLRCSPRSGDLSVYWYQQSLDQGLQFLIQYYNGEERAKGNILERFSAQQFPDLHSELNLSSLELGDSALYFCASSGRQGSIPGELFFGEGSRLTVL.

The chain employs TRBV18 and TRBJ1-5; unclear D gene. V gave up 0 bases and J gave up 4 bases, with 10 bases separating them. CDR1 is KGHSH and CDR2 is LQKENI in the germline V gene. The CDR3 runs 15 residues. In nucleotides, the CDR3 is TGTGCCAGCTCACCACCGTCGAATCGAAATCAGCCCCAGCATTTT. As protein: CASSPPSNRNQPQHF.